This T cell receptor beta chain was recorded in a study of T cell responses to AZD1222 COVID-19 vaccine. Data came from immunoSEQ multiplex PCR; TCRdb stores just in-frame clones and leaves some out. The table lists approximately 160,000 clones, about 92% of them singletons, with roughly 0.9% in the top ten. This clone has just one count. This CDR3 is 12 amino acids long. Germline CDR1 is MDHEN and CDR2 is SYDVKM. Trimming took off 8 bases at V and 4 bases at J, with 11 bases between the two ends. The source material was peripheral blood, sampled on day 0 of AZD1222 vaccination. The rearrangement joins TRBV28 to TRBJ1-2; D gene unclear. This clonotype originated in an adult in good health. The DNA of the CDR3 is TGTGCCAGCTTCCTCGAGGCCTATGGCTACACCTTC. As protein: CASFLEAYGYTF.